Shown below are 28 T cell receptor beta chains from a single sample sequenced in a study of cytomegalovirus exposure and HLA in healthy donors. The method was immunoSEQ multiplex PCR; TCRdb's version includes in-frame clones alone and lacks a portion of them. The table shows about 88,000 clones, with around 96% occurring only once. Material for sequencing was PBMCs. The receptors were sampled from a man aged 18 to 30 in good health and CMV-seronegative.

The V gene is TRBV29-1, the J gene TRBJ2-1; TRBD2 matches at 8 bases. This CDR3 has 18 residues. Unmatched junction bases numbered 24, after V lost 7 bases and J lost 7 bases. Germline CDR1 is SQVTM and CDR2 is ANQGSEA. The CDR3 spells CSATGPKRLAGYWNEQFF. The CDR3 DNA reads as TGCAGCGCAACAGGACCCAAGAGGTTAGCGGGATATTGGAATGAGCAGTTCTTC.

In nucleotides, the CDR3 is TGCAGCGTTGAAGACTCTAACAGCGGGAATCTGTTCAATGAGCAGTTCTTC. Its translation: CSVEDSNSGNLFNEQFF. This chain joins TRBV29-1 and TRBJ2-1, with 7 bases fitting TRBD2. J gave up 6 bases and V 0 bases, and 14 bases lay outside the gene matches. This CDR3 contains 17 residues. The germline gives CDR1 SQVTM, CDR2 ANQGSEA.

The chain is built from TRBV10-1 and TRBJ2-2; unclear D gene. V was clipped by 6 bases and J by 5 bases, with 10 bases between them. Germline loops: CDR1 WNHNN, CDR2 SYGVQD (reference sequence). There are 13 residues in the CDR3. The DNA of the CDR3 is TGCGCCAGCAGCAGTAGCCTGACCGGGGAGCTGTTTTTT. As protein: CASSSSLTGELFF.

V and J are TRBV27 and TRBJ2-2; D gene ambiguous. Trimming took off 3 bases at V and 4 bases at J, with 12 bases between the two ends. Germline V lookup: CDR1 MNHEY, CDR2 SMNVEV (reference sequence). The CDR3 consists of 15 residues. DNA for the CDR3: TGTGCCAGCAGTTTGTTGAACATACCCACCGGGGAGCTGTTTTTT. Amino acid sequence: CASSLLNIPTGELFF.

The chain has TRBV9 and TRBJ2-1, with D perhaps TRBD2 (7 bases). Germline V lookup: CDR1 SGDLS, CDR2 YYNGEE. V lost 0 bases and J lost 6, with 16 bases in between. CDR3 size: 16 residues. The CDR3 loop reads CASSVGEGVRGNEQFF. The CDR3 nucleotides read TGTGCCAGCAGCGTAGGGGAGGGGGTAAGAGGCAATGAGCAGTTCTTC.

This clone was picked up one time. In DNA, the CDR3 is TGTGCCTGGAGTCCTCCGACACCGCAGTACCAAGAGACCCAGTACTTC. Translated: CAWSPPTPQYQETQYF. The chain joins TRBV30 to TRBJ2-5; the D is unclear. Trimming pared 2 bases from V and 0 bases from J, leaving 16 bases between. The CDR3 consists of 16 residues. Germline V lookup: CDR1 GTSNPN, CDR2 SVGIG (reference sequence). The whole variable domain, filled in from reference TRBV30 and TRBJ2-5, reads SQTIHQWPATLVQPVGSPLSLECTVEGTSNPNLYWYRQAAGRGLQLLFYSVGIGQISSEVPQNLSASRPQDRQFILSSKKLLLSDSGFYLCAWSPPTPQYQETQYFGPGTRLLVL.

This clone was recorded once. The chain employs TRBV18 and TRBJ2-1; D not certain. Germline assignment: CDR1 KGHSH and CDR2 LQKENI. V was clipped by 3 bases and J by 6 bases, with 15 bases between them. This CDR3 is 15 amino acids long. The DNA of the CDR3 is TGTGCCAGCTCACCTGAAGTCGGTTCTTTCAATGAGCAGTTCTTC. Encoded protein: CASSPEVGSFNEQFF.

The chain joins TRBV10-1 to TRBJ2-5, with D perhaps matching TRBD1 (6 bases). CDR1 is WNHNN, CDR2 SYGVQD, per germline (reference sequence). Trimming removed 2 bases from V and 4 bases from J, with 11 bases in between. The CDR3 length is 14 residues. CDR3 amino acids: CASSEIRGTETQYF. The CDR3 coding sequence is TGCGCCAGCAGTGAGATAAGGGGGACAGAGACCCAGTACTTC.

In DNA form, the CDR3 reads TGTGCCAGCAGCTTGGGACAGATCATGAACACTGAAGCTTTCTTT. Its translation: CASSLGQIMNTEAFF. This chain links TRBV5-6 with TRBJ1-1; TRBD1 is a possible D gene (5 bases). The CDR3 covers 15 residues. CDR1 is SGHDT, CDR2 YYEEEE, per germline. Between the trimmed V and J ends, which lost 0 bases and 0 bases, there was a span of 9 bases.

The CDR3, as DNA: TGTGCCAGCGGTTTGGGACAGCTAGTTGAGCAGTTCTTC. This gives the protein CASGLGQLVEQFF. The chain has TRBV2 and TRBJ2-1, with 7 bases fitting TRBD1. Trimming took 8 bases from V and 9 from J; bases not matched to a gene: 10. The CDR3 extends over 13 amino acids. Germline CDR1 is SNHLY and CDR2 is FYNNEI.

This clone was observed once. The DNA for the CDR3 is TGTGCCAGCAGCGAAGCCAGGCAGATTGGCTACACCTTC. Amino acid sequence: CASSEARQIGYTF. The chain carries TRBV7-9 and TRBJ1-2, with D unclear. The CDR3 is 13 amino acids. Trimming cost V 5 bases and J 7 bases, with 14 bases left between them. Germline loops: CDR1 SEHNR, CDR2 FQNEAQ (reference sequence).

V and J are TRBV2 and TRBJ2-7; 7 bases agree with TRBD2. The germline CDR1 and CDR2 sequences are SNHLY and FYNNEI. Trimming at V came to 7 bases and at J to 5 bases, leaving 8 bases not matched to a gene. This CDR3 has 13 amino acids. This chain's CDR3 is CASKFGGGHEQYF. CDR3 nucleotides: TGTGCCAGCAAGTTCGGGGGAGGGCACGAGCAGTACTTC.

This sequence joins TRBV10-1 and TRBJ2-3, with D possibly TRBD2 on 6 matching bases. Per germline, CDR1 WNHNN and CDR2 SYGVQD (reference sequence). This CDR3 spans 16 amino acids. The V end lost 1 base, the J end lost 2 bases, and 13 bases lay between the germline ends. CDR3 DNA sequence: TGCGCCAGCAGTGAGTTGGAGGGAGTGCTCACAGATACGCAGTATTTT. Protein sequence: CASSELEGVLTDTQYF.

The V call is TRBV5-1, the J call TRBJ1-1, with 7 bases fitting TRBD1. This CDR3 is built from 13 residues. Germline V gene sequence: CDR1 SGHRS, CDR2 YFSETQ. Losses at the gene ends were 1 base for V and 4 bases for J; bases not matched to a gene: 1. The CDR3 DNA is TGCGCCAGCAGCTTGCCAGGGGGCACTGAAGCTTTCTTT. As protein: CASSLPGGTEAFF.

The chain links TRBV28 to TRBJ1-1; D uncertain. The CDR3 spans 12 residues. The germline V gene encodes CDR1 MDHEN and CDR2 SYDVKM. V shed 2 bases and J shed 7 bases, with 8 bases lying between them. CDR3: CASSLGSYEAFF. The CDR3 DNA reads TGTGCCAGCAGTTTAGGCAGTTATGAAGCTTTCTTT.

The gene calls are TRBV4-1 and TRBJ2-5; TRBD2 aligns across 9 bases. CDR3 length: 17 residues. Germline V CDR1 and CDR2: MGHRA, YSYEKL. J was trimmed by 4 bases and V by 4 bases; bases with no gene match: 13. The CDR3 DNA follows: TGCGCCAGCAGCCCTGTGCGTAGCGGGAGCGGGGGAGAGACCCAGTACTTC. Its translation is CASSPVRSGSGGETQYF.

The chain employs TRBV5-4 and TRBJ1-1, with D tentatively TRBD1 (6 bases). Per the germline V gene, CDR1 is SGHNT and CDR2 is YYREEE (reference sequence). With 4 bases removed from V and 4 bases from J, the gap between germline ends came to 20 bases. The CDR3 loop spans 16 amino acids. CDR3 loop: CASSPATGTLGTEAFF. The CDR3 DNA reads as TGTGCCAGCAGCCCTGCTACAGGGACACTGGGCACTGAAGCTTTCTTT.

This clone was detected only once. The chain joins TRBV27 to TRBJ2-3, with 8 bases identical to TRBD1. Germline-derived CDR1 and CDR2 are MNHEY and SMNVEV (reference sequence). This CDR3 spans 15 amino acids. The trim removed 6 bases at V and 3 bases at J, leaving 8 bases unmatched. The DNA of the CDR3 is TGTGCCAGCAGGGGATGGACAGGGATAACAGATACGCAGTATTTT. Amino acid sequence: CASRGWTGITDTQYF.

The chain links TRBV7-2 to TRBJ2-2; 9 nucleotides align to TRBD2. The J segment lost 7 bases and the V segment lost 5 bases, leaving 17 bases of the junction unmatched. Looked up from germline, CDR1 is SGHTA and CDR2 is FQGNSA. The CDR3 has 18 residues. CDR3 loop: CASSPGASGMTLGGELFF. The CDR3 coding sequence is TGTGCCAGCAGCCCAGGGGCTAGCGGGATGACCTTAGGCGGGGAGCTGTTTTTT.

This clone was detected once. V gene TRBV11-2 combines with J gene TRBJ2-7; D unresolved. The length of the CDR3 is 11 residues. Germline CDR1 is SGHAT and CDR2 is FQNNGV. Trimming shortened V by 7 bases and J by 5 bases, and 9 bases separated the two germline ends. The CDR3 DNA reads TGTGCCAGCAAATCGCTAGACGAGCAGTACTTC. This encodes CASKSLDEQYF.

This clone appeared a few times. The chain recombines TRBV7-3 with TRBJ2-7, with 8 bases lining up with TRBD1. CDR3 length: 14 amino acids. V lost 5 bases to trimming and J lost 3 bases; unmatched junction nucleotides: 6. CDR1 and CDR2 (germline): SGHTA, FQGTGA. This CDR3 reads CASSRGQGNYEQYF. The CDR3 bases are TGTGCCAGCAGCCGAGGACAGGGTAACTACGAGCAGTACTTC. The whole variable domain, remainder taken from reference TRBV7-3 and TRBJ2-7, is GAGVSQTPSNKVTEKGKYVELRCDPISGHTALYWYRQSLGQGPEFLIYFQGTGAADDSGLPNDRFFAVRPEGSVSTLKIQRTERGDSAVYLCASSRGQGNYEQYFGPGTRLTVT.

The chain is built from TRBV27 and TRBJ1-1; the D is unclear. The CDR3 totals 15 residues. CDR1 and CDR2 from the germline V gene are MNHEY and SMNVEV (reference sequence). V was pared by 7 bases and J by 2 bases, with 17 bases between. CDR3 sequence reads: CASISLGAGNTEAFF. CDR3 DNA: TGTGCCAGCATTTCCTTAGGTGCGGGAAACACTGAAGCTTTCTTT.

V usage is TRBV5-6 and J usage is TRBJ1-3; no clear D gene. This CDR3 has 15 residues. The germline gives CDR1 SGHDT, CDR2 YYEEEE. Trimming removed 0 bases at V and 0 bases at J, with 7 bases between. The DNA for the CDR3 is TGTGCCAGCAGCTTGGGCGGGAGCTCTGGAAACACCATATATTTT. It is translated as CASSLGGSSGNTIYF.

The V and J genes are TRBV9 and TRBJ2-5, with 9 bases that match TRBD1. The V segment lost 0 bases and the J segment 5 bases; nucleotides outside the gene matches: 11. The CDR3 extends over 17 amino acids. Germline-derived CDR1 and CDR2 are SGDLS and YYNGEE. The chain's CDR3 is CASSVGRSGTGQETQYF. The CDR3 coding sequence is TGTGCCAGCAGCGTAGGGAGATCCGGGACAGGGCAGGAGACCCAGTACTTC.

This clone was detected only once. This chain's CDR3 is CASSFLQGGNTEAFF. CDR3 DNA: TGTGCCAGCAGCTTTTTACAGGGCGGGAACACTGAAGCTTTCTTT. The genes are TRBV13 and TRBJ1-1, with a tentative D call TRBD1 (6 bases). Deletions cut 3 bases from V and 1 base from J, with 12 bases between. The CDR3 spans 15 residues. In germline, CDR1 is PRHDT, CDR2 FYEKMQ (reference sequence).

This clone was counted once. This chain joins TRBV18 and TRBJ1-1, with TRBD1 matching over 8 bases. J lost 7 bases, V lost 1 base, and 11 bases had no gene match. The CDR3 contains 16 residues. Germline V gene data show CDR1 as KGHSH and CDR2 as LQKENI. CDR3 in DNA: TGTGCCAGCTCACCACTCGGGACAGGTAGAGGAGGTGAAGCTTTCTTT. As protein: CASSPLGTGRGGEAFF.

This rearrangement joins TRBV5-5 to TRBJ1-1; 8 bases are shared with TRBD1. CDR3 length equals 13 residues. Germline lookup yields CDR1 SGHKS and CDR2 YYEKEE (reference sequence). V shed 0 bases, J shed 5 bases, and the junction held 0 bases outside the gene matches. CDR3 nucleotides: TGTGCCAGCAGCTTGGGGACAGGGACTGAAGCTTTCTTT. Translating it yields CASSLGTGTEAFF. Drawing the rest from reference TRBV5-5 and TRBJ1-1, the complete variable domain is DAGVTQSPTHLIKTRGQQVTLRCSPISGHKSVSWYQQVLGQGPQFIFQYYEKEERGRGNFPDRFSARQFPNYSSELNVNALLLGDSALYLCASSLGTGTEAFFGQGTRLTVV.

This chain connects TRBV28 to TRBJ2-3, with TRBD1 identical over 7 bases. With 4 bases clipped from V and 2 bases from J, the junction kept 3 bases outside the gene matches. Germline lookup yields CDR1 MDHEN and CDR2 SYDVKM. This CDR3 comprises 14 residues. CDR3 coding DNA: TGTGCCAGCAGTTATGACAGGGCCACAGATACGCAGTATTTT. Its translation: CASSYDRATDTQYF.